The rows below give T cell receptor beta chains drawn from one sample of a study of T-cell reconstitution after alpha-beta-depleted transplantation in children. TCRdb re-called the PCR reads through MiXCR, storing one row per CDR3 protein. The profile covers about 600,000 distinct CDR3 sequences, with approximately 13% appearing a single time and over 2% taken by the ten largest. The sequencing used PBMCs, mostly from graft donor cells, collected 360 days after TCRalphabeta/CD19-depleted stem cell transplant. The origin of the receptors is a male patient younger than 18 who had a stem cell transplant for acute myeloid leukemia, so the T cells may come from the graft donor. Both conserved end residues are trimmed from each CDR3.

>TRBJ2-7|12|TRBV14
ASSQRAVPYEQY
>TRBJ2-7|12|TRBV29-1
SAETLAGGGEQY
>TRBJ2-1|18|TRBV5-1
ASSSVPGLAGGPGYNEQF
>TRBJ2-7|15|TRBV20-1
SARDRTDRGLSYEQY
>TRBJ2-7|11|TRBV18
ASSPPDSYEQY
>TRBJ2-7|12|TRBV20-1
SARDVQAPREQY
>TRBJ2-7|12|TRBV3-1
ASSQSPKYYEQY
>TRBJ2-2|13|TRBV19
ASSLGQGSTGELF
>TRBJ2-7|11|TRBV20-1
SASGVSSHEQY
>TRBJ1-5|12|TRBV20-1
SASPGQYGQPQH
>TRBJ2-1|14|TRBV24-1
ATSDFKREGRNEQF
>TRBJ2-1|11|TRBV28
ASGLPFFSGQF
>TRBJ2-1|13|TRBV10-3
AISAGLAGANEQF
>TRBJ2-1|13|TRBV10-3
AISESRASPNEQF
>TRBJ2-7|11|TRBV21-1
ASSKKAAGEQY
>TRBJ2-7|13|TRBV4-3
ASSQLGTPSYEQY
>TRBJ2-7|12|TRBV7-2
ASSLRAGGELRD
>TRBJ2-7|13|TRBV20-1
SAPNRRSSSYEQY
>TRBJ2-1|13|TRBV11-3
ASSSTSGRVNEQF
>TRBJ2-1|14|TRBV18
ASSPPRLAAVDEQF
>TRBJ2-1|13|TRBV25-1
ASSEYGRPYNEQF
>TRBJ2-7|11|TRBV20-1
SPSGRGTYEQY
>TRBJ2-7|12|TRBV28
ASSSGRGIYEQY
>TRBJ1-1|12|TRBV12-3/TRBV12-4
ASSPSGGGLEAF
>TRBJ2-3|13|TRBV20-1
SVQDRGPRGDTQY